Presented here are 23 T cell receptor beta chains from one specimen sequenced in a study of blood T cell repertoires in COVID-19 (dated by TCRdb to 2018 to 2020). Library construction relied on the immunoSEQ multiplex PCR assay. TCRdb stores this immuneACCESS table with in-frame sequences only. Part of the clones is absent; in the studies checked, under half of the shortfall reflects unresolved V genes, and no reason is known for the rest. This sample gives approximately 140,000 clones in total; around 80% of them show up just once. The top ten clones comprise 2% to 2.5% of the sample. Source material: PBMCs or T cells enriched from blood (not recorded which). The receptors were gathered from a middle-aged man with acute COVID-19.

This clone was picked up many times. The J gene is TRBJ1-2, the V gene TRBV15; D call uncertain. Germline V gives CDR1 LNHNV, CDR2 YYDKDF (reference sequence). There are 13 residues in the CDR3. V was shortened by 5 bases and J by 5 bases, with 12 bases between the two germline ends. This CDR3 is CATSPPSGYGYTF. In DNA, the CDR3 is TGTGCCACCAGCCCGCCAAGCGGGTATGGCTACACCTTC.

The genes are TRBV5-1 and TRBJ2-5; D gene unclear. The CDR3 covers 12 residues. Between the trimmed V and J ends, which lost 0 bases and 4 bases, there was a span of 4 bases. CDR1 and CDR2 from the germline V gene are SGHRS and YFSETQ. This chain's CDR3 is CASSLDGETQYF. The CDR3 DNA reads TGCGCCAGCAGCTTGGACGGAGAGACCCAGTACTTC.

The chain has TRBV2 and TRBJ1-1; no clear D. The CDR3 length is 13 residues. Germline V gene data show CDR1 as SNHLY and CDR2 as FYNNEI. The V end was cut by 4 bases, the J end by 3 bases, with 9 bases between. CDR3 amino acids: CASSGARYTEAFF. DNA of the CDR3: TGTGCCAGCAGTGGGGCCAGGTACACTGAAGCTTTCTTT.

The J gene is TRBJ1-2, the V gene TRBV15; perhaps TRBD1 as D (6 bases). This CDR3 spans 16 amino acids. Germline loops: CDR1 LNHNV, CDR2 YYDKDF (reference sequence). The ends were cut back, 0 bases at V and 8 bases at J, with 19 bases in the middle. CDR3 protein: CATSRDRLYRVGGYTF. In DNA form, the CDR3 reads TGTGCCACCAGCAGAGATAGGCTTTACAGGGTAGGCGGCTACACCTTC.

This clone was counted only a few times. The rearrangement joins TRBV4-1 to TRBJ2-7; weak D call: TRBD1 (6 bases). Germline values: CDR1 MGHRA, CDR2 YSYEKL. Deletions cut 0 bases from V and 2 bases from J, with 11 bases between. The CDR3 spans 15 residues. Here the CDR3 reads CASSQEGAATYEQYF. Written as DNA, the CDR3 is TGCGCCAGCAGCCAAGAGGGGGCGGCTACCTACGAGCAGTACTTC.

This chain uses TRBV5-4 with TRBJ1-2; D is undetermined. Trimming took off 4 bases at V and 7 bases at J, with 8 bases between the two ends. Germline CDR1 reads SGHNT; CDR2 reads YYREEE (reference sequence). The CDR3 consists of 11 residues. CDR3: CASSREGGYTF. CDR3 DNA sequence: TGTGCCAGCAGCCGGGAGGGTGGCTACACCTTC.

V usage is TRBV5-1 and J usage is TRBJ2-5; maybe TRBD1 (6 bases). The germline V gene encodes CDR1 SGHRS and CDR2 YFSETQ. The CDR3 length is 15 residues. V lost 0 bases to trimming and J lost 4 bases, with 13 bases between them. The CDR3 nucleotides are TGCGCCAGCAGCTTGGACGACAGGAAGGGAGAGACCCAGTACTTC. This gives the protein CASSLDDRKGETQYF.

The chain has TRBV7-3 and TRBJ1-1; TRBD1 matches 12 bases. This CDR3 is built from 14 residues. Germline V CDR1 and CDR2: SGHTA, FQGTGA. V lost 4 bases to trimming and J lost 8 bases; unmatched junction nucleotides: 5. In DNA form, the CDR3 reads TGTGCCAGCAGCTCTCAGGGACAGGGGGCCGAAGCTTTCTTT. It is translated as CASSSQGQGAEAFF.

In DNA form, the CDR3 reads TGTGCCATCAGCCCGGAGGTCGCCTACAATGAGCAGTTCTTC. It specifies CAISPEVAYNEQFF. The chain links TRBV10-3 to TRBJ2-1; a possible D gene is TRBD2 (5 bases). Germline V lookup: CDR1 ENHRY, CDR2 SYGVKD. The V end lost 6 bases, the J end lost 2 bases, and 11 bases lay between the germline ends. The CDR3 is made up of 14 amino acids.

This rearrangement joins TRBV28 to TRBJ2-7; D is perhaps TRBD1 (6 bases). This CDR3 region has 13 residues. The germline V gene has CDR1 MDHEN and CDR2 SYDVKM. V lost 5 bases to trimming and J lost 3 bases, with 11 bases between them. The CDR3, as DNA: TGTGCCAGCAGTCTTCAGGGGAACTACGAGCAGTACTTC. This encodes CASSLQGNYEQYF.

The V call is TRBV19, the J call TRBJ2-3, with TRBD2 matching over 12 bases. Looked up from germline, CDR1 is LNHDA and CDR2 is SQIVND (reference sequence). The junction had 15 bases not matched to a gene; V was cut back by 11 bases and J by 9 bases. The CDR3 contains 15 residues. The chain's CDR3 is CASETLAGGAGTQYF. CDR3 DNA sequence: TGTGCCTCGGAAACCCTAGCGGGGGGGGCGGGGACGCAGTATTTT.

The V and J genes are TRBV18 and TRBJ1-2; the match to TRBD1 covers 9 bases. After removal of 4 bases from V and 1 base from J, the junction contained 1 base not matched to a gene. Looked up from germline, CDR1 is KGHSH and CDR2 is LQKENI. This CDR3 region has 14 residues. CDR3 region: CASSLGQGNYGYTF. The CDR3 nucleotides read TGTGCCAGCTCACTGGGACAGGGTAACTATGGCTACACCTTC.

CDR3 sequence: CSASPTTGRGSPLHF. The CDR3 DNA reads TGCAGTGCTAGTCCGACCACAGGAAGAGGTTCACCCCTCCACTTT. The V gene is TRBV20-1, the J gene TRBJ1-6, with a weak D call TRBD1 (5 bases). Between the trimmed V and J ends, which lost 3 bases and 9 bases, there was a span of 18 bases. The germline CDR1 and CDR2 sequences are DFQATT and SNEGSKA (reference sequence). The CDR3 is 15 amino acids.

The chain couples TRBV11-2 to TRBJ2-7; possible D gene TRBD2, 5 bases. From germline, CDR1 is SGHAT and CDR2 FQNNGV. The CDR3 runs to 13 residues. Trimming cost V 1 base and J 5 bases, with 9 bases left between them. The CDR3 loop is CASSLGGSDEQYF. The CDR3 DNA is TGTGCCAGCAGCTTAGGCGGGTCAGACGAGCAGTACTTC.

The gene calls are TRBV18 and TRBJ1-2; D ambiguous. The germline V gene encodes CDR1 KGHSH and CDR2 LQKENI. V lost 2 bases to trimming and J lost 5 bases, with 9 bases between them. The CDR3 covers 13 residues. CDR3 region: CASSPDGYYGYTF. For the CDR3, the DNA is TGTGCCAGCTCACCAGACGGGTATTATGGCTACACCTTC.

The CDR3 sequence: CASSFDRQATGYTF. The CDR3, as DNA: TGTGCCAGCAGCTTTGACAGACAGGCGACTGGCTACACCTTC. J is TRBJ1-2 and V is TRBV7-2, with a weak D call TRBD1 (6 bases). The CDR3 is 14 amino acids. CDR1 is SGHTA and CDR2 is FQGNSA in the germline V gene. Trimming took 3 bases from V and 7 from J, leaving 15 bases between them.

The chain is built from TRBV5-5 and TRBJ1-2, with TRBD1 matching over 7 bases. V shed 0 bases, J shed 2 bases, and the junction held 1 base outside the gene matches. The CDR3 runs to 14 residues. Germline CDR1 is SGHKS and CDR2 is YYEKEE (reference sequence). The CDR3 nucleotides are TGTGCCAGCAGCTTGGGGGACAGCAACTATGGCTACACCTTC. Protein sequence: CASSLGDSNYGYTF. The full variable domain, rest sourced from reference TRBV5-5 and TRBJ1-2, is DAGVTQSPTHLIKTRGQQVTLRCSPISGHKSVSWYQQVLGQGPQFIFQYYEKEERGRGNFPDRFSARQFPNYSSELNVNALLLGDSALYLCASSLGDSNYGYTFGSGTRLTVV.

The J gene is TRBJ1-2, the V gene TRBV7-2; TRBD1 matches at 8 bases. CDR3 length equals 17 residues. The trim removed 2 bases at V and 0 bases at J, leaving 8 bases unmatched. The germline CDR1 and CDR2 sequences are SGHTA and FQGNSA. CDR3 nucleotides: TGTGCCAGCAGCTTAATGGGACAGGTCTCTTCTAACTATGGCTACACCTTC. It specifies CASSLMGQVSSNYGYTF.

The genes are TRBV5-4 and TRBJ2-1; 8 nucleotides agree with TRBD2. From germline, CDR1 is SGHNT and CDR2 YYREEE (reference sequence). The CDR3 has 13 amino acids. J gave up 7 bases and V 10 bases, and 10 bases lay outside the gene matches. CDR3 sequence reads: CAGGTRLTNEQFF. CDR3 sequence (DNA): TGTGCCGGGGGGACTAGATTAACAAATGAGCAGTTCTTC.

In DNA, the CDR3 is TGTGCCAGCAGCGCCGGGGGGCCCCCAGATACGCAGTATTTT. Its protein product is CASSAGGPPDTQYF. The rearrangement uses TRBV7-8 and TRBJ2-3; possibly TRBD2 for D (7 bases). The CDR3 sequence is 14 residues long. V was cut by 5 bases and J by 4 bases, with 13 bases left in between. Germline V gene lookup returns CDR1 SGHVS and CDR2 FQNEAQ.

The gene calls are TRBV7-9 and TRBJ1-3; unclear D gene. CDR3 length equals 16 residues. V dropped 5 bases and J dropped 0 bases, with 14 bases sitting between them. The germline V gene has CDR1 SEHNR and CDR2 FQNEAQ (reference sequence). The CDR3 DNA reads TGTGCCAGCAGCACCCGGACTCCCAGCTCTGGAAACACCATATATTTT. Its translation: CASSTRTPSSGNTIYF.

The chain employs TRBV5-1 and TRBJ2-1; 8 bases map to TRBD1. CDR3 size: 15 residues. CDR1 is SGHRS, CDR2 YFSETQ, per germline. Trimming at V came to 2 bases and at J to 3 bases, leaving 4 bases not matched to a gene. CDR3 DNA sequence: TGCGCCAGCAGCTTTGGACAGGGTATCTACAATGAGCAGTTCTTC. Its translation: CASSFGQGIYNEQFF.

The chain combines TRBV5-4 with TRBJ2-3; D gene unclear. Germline CDR1 is SGHNT and CDR2 is YYREEE (reference sequence). The V and J ends lost 5 bases and 0 bases respectively, with 7 bases between them. The CDR3 totals 13 residues. The CDR3 DNA follows: TGTGCCAGCAGTTTTCTGAGCACAGATACGCAGTATTTT. This encodes CASSFLSTDTQYF.